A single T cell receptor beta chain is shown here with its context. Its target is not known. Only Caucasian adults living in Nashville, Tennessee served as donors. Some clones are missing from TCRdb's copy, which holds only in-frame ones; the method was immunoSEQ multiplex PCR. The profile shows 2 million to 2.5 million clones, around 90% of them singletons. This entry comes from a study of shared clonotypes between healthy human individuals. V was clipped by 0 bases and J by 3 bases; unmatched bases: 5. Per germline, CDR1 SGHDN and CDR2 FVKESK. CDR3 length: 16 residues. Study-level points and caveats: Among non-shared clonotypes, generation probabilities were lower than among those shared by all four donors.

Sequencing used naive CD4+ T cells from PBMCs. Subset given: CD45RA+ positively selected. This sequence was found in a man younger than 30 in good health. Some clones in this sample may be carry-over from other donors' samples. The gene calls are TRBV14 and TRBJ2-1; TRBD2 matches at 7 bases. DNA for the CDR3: TGTGCCAGCAGCCAAGAAGTTGCGGGGGACTACAATGAGCAGTTCTTC. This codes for CASSQEVAGDYNEQFF.